One and the same sample provided the 14 T cell receptor beta chains below, sequenced in a study of blood T cell repertoires in COVID-19. Assay: immunoSEQ multiplex PCR; the TCRdb copy retains only in-frame clones and omits some. The table lists 80,000 or so clones, 65% to 90% of them singletons. Sequenced sample: peripheral blood. The receptors come from a man aged 50-60 years with COVID-19, enrolled during active disease.

This clone appeared many times. The rearrangement joins TRBV20-1 to TRBJ2-1, with D perhaps matching TRBD2 (5 bases). The CDR3 has 12 amino acids. The V gene's germline CDR1 is DFQATT and CDR2 SNEGSKA (reference sequence). V shed 3 bases and J shed 7 bases, with 10 bases lying between them. The CDR3 DNA is TGCAGTGCTAGTATAAGGGAGAATGAGCAGTTCTTC. This gives the protein CSASIRENEQFF.

J is TRBJ2-1 and V is TRBV19, with TRBD2 matching over 11 bases. The CDR3 is 14 residues long. CDR1 is LNHDA, CDR2 SQIVND, per germline (reference sequence). J gave up 14 bases and V 5 bases, and 11 bases lay outside the gene matches. Here the CDR3 DNA reads TGTGCCAGTAGTTCCCTAGCGGGAGGAAATTTGGAGTTCTTC. Encoded protein: CASSSLAGGNLEFF.

The chain employs TRBV7-2 and TRBJ2-1, with 7 positions matching TRBD2. This CDR3 comprises 15 residues. Trimming cost V 0 bases and J 3 bases; bases outside gene matches: 2. Germline V lookup: CDR1 SGHTA, CDR2 FQGNSA. CDR3 sequence reads: CASSLAAGYYNEQFF. CDR3 bases: TGTGCCAGCAGCTTAGCAGCGGGGTACTACAATGAGCAGTTCTTC.

The chain is built from TRBV19 and TRBJ1-5, with TRBD1 matching 7 bases. Germline CDR1 is LNHDA and CDR2 is SQIVND (reference sequence). The CDR3 sequence is 15 residues long. V was pared by 7 bases and J by 3 bases, with 9 bases of the junction left unmatched. CDR3 region: CASTLTTGANQPQHF. CDR3 coding DNA: TGTGCCAGTACCTTAACCACAGGGGCCAATCAGCCCCAGCATTTT.

The J gene is TRBJ1-4, the V gene TRBV28, with TRBD1 identical over 11 bases. This CDR3 comprises 14 residues. J was trimmed by 8 bases and V by 6 bases; bases with no gene match: 5. Germline loops: CDR1 MDHEN, CDR2 SYDVKM. CDR3 in amino acids: CASRGQGGWEKLFF. The CDR3 DNA sequence: TGTGCCAGCAGGGGACAGGGGGGATGGGAAAAACTGTTTTTT.

The chain employs TRBV6-5 and TRBJ1-2; D might be TRBD1 (5 bases). The V end lost 5 bases, the J end lost 2 bases, and 12 bases lay between the germline ends. This CDR3 is built from 14 residues. Germline CDR1 MNHEY, CDR2 SVGAGI. The DNA for the CDR3 is TGTGCCAGCAGTCCCCCGGGGGGGAACTATGGCTACACCTTC. Residues: CASSPPGGNYGYTF.

The chain has TRBV7-2 and TRBJ1-2; 8 nucleotides agree with TRBD1. Trimming took 2 bases from V and 4 from J; bases not matched to a gene: 9. This CDR3 spans 16 amino acids. Germline CDR1 is SGHTA and CDR2 is FQGNSA. The CDR3 nucleotides are TGTGCCAGCAGCTTAAGAAGGCAGGGGGCTCCCTATGGCTACACCTTC. It yields the protein CASSLRRQGAPYGYTF.

The chain joins TRBV6-6 to TRBJ2-7, with a possible D match to TRBD1 (5 bases). V lost 2 bases to trimming and J lost 7 bases, with 12 bases between them. Germline V gene sequence: CDR1 MNHNY, CDR2 SVGAGI (reference sequence). The CDR3 length is 13 residues. CDR3 in amino acids: CASSYSRAQEQYF. CDR3 DNA: TGTGCCAGCAGTTACAGCAGGGCTCAGGAGCAGTACTTC.

The rearrangement uses TRBV29-1 and TRBJ1-3; 9 positions agree with TRBD1. Germline V gene data show CDR1 as SQVTM and CDR2 as ANQGSEA. V dropped 0 bases and J dropped 2; count of bases not matched to a gene: 11. The CDR3 is 18 residues long. Written as DNA, the CDR3 is TGCAGCGTTGAAGATCGACAGGGGGAGCTGGGTCCTGGAAACACCATATATTTT. Protein sequence: CSVEDRQGELGPGNTIYF.

V gene TRBV18 combines with J gene TRBJ2-2, with D tentatively TRBD1 (5 bases). CDR3 size: 13 residues. V lost 4 bases, J lost 6 bases, and 9 bases lay in between. Germline V gives CDR1 KGHSH, CDR2 LQKENI. The CDR3: CASSRRVPGELFF. The CDR3 region has the DNA TGTGCCAGCTCACGCAGGGTGCCCGGGGAGCTGTTTTTT.

V is TRBV6-2 or TRBV6-3 and J is TRBJ1-2, with 8 positions matching TRBD1. CDR1 is MNHEY, CDR2 SVGEGT, per germline. Trimming took 5 bases from V and 8 from J; bases not matched to a gene: 4. This CDR3 is 12 amino acids long. The CDR3 here is CASSPRGLGYTF. Written as DNA, the CDR3 is TGTGCCAGCAGTCCCAGGGGGCTAGGCTACACCTTC.

This clone has ten or more counts. The chain joins TRBV15 to TRBJ2-1; no firm D call. Trimming left V 3 bases short and J 2 bases short, with 11 bases between. The CDR3 loop spans 15 amino acids. Per germline, CDR1 LNHNV and CDR2 YYDKDF (reference sequence). The CDR3 reads CATSSSQDPYNEQFF. The CDR3, as DNA: TGTGCCACCAGCAGTTCGCAGGATCCCTACAATGAGCAGTTCTTC.

This chain uses TRBV3-1 (or the pseudogene TRBV3-2) with TRBJ1-5; 10 bases align to TRBD1. The CDR3 length is 17 residues. Trimming cost V 0 bases and J 7 bases; bases outside gene matches: 9. Germline-derived CDR1 and CDR2 are LGHDT and YNNKEL (reference sequence). The CDR3 here is CASSQDVGTGVEQPQHF. CDR3 coding DNA: TGTGCCAGCAGCCAAGATGTCGGGACAGGGGTAGAACAGCCCCAGCATTTT.

V and J are TRBV19 and TRBJ2-2; D is perhaps TRBD1 (6 bases). The CDR3 is 14 residues long. Trimming shortened V by 5 bases and J by 0 bases, and 7 bases separated the two germline ends. CDR1 LNHDA and CDR2 SQIVND come from the germline V gene (reference sequence). The CDR3 sequence is CASSRTANTGELFF. The CDR3 DNA reads TGTGCCAGTAGTCGGACAGCGAACACCGGGGAGCTGTTTTTT.